These T cell receptor beta chains were read from a single sample in a study of OX40 agonist ivuxolimab in advanced cancers. Profiling relied on immunoSEQ multiplex PCR, and the TCRdb table lists in-frame clones only, not all of them. The data contain 90,000 to 130,000 clones, around 93% of them singletons. This sample comprised CD4+ or CD8+ T cells sorted from blood, obtained in a trial of the OX40 agonist ivuxolimab. All receptors derive from an adult with an advanced solid tumor such as melanoma, head and neck, liver or kidney cancer. CDR3s include the opening cysteine and the closing phenylalanine or tryptophan. The D gene is left open where the match is weak. The listing skips clone size in some rows; elsewhere it reads once, few, many or a size class.

v_call,d_call,j_call,clone_size,cdr3_aa,cdr3_nt
TRBV18,TRBD1,TRBJ1-1,-,CASSPRSPGTANTEAFF,TGTGCCAGCTCACCAAGAAGCCCCGGGACAGCGAACACTGAAGCTTTCTTT
TRBV19,TRBD2,TRBJ2-2,-,CASRFGLAGTGELFF,TGTGCCAGTCGCTTCGGACTAGCGGGCACCGGGGAGCTGTTTTTT
TRBV29-1,-,TRBJ2-5,-,CSVVARKETQYF,TGCAGCGTTGTAGCCAGGAAAGAGACCCAGTACTTC
TRBV28,-,TRBJ2-7,-,CASGGFYEQYF,TGTGCCAGCGGAGGGTTCTACGAGCAGTACTTC
TRBV5-1,TRBD1,TRBJ1-4,-,CASSLTGAFNEKLFF,TGCGCCAGCAGCTTGACAGGGGCCTTTAATGAAAAACTGTTTTTT
TRBV11-2,-,TRBJ2-1,-,CASSLLSTHEQFF,TGTGCCAGCAGCTTACTATCAACCCATGAGCAGTTCTTC
TRBV7-9,-,TRBJ1-5,-,CASSATGGGNQPQHF,TGTGCCAGCAGCGCGACGGGGGGAGGCAATCAGCCCCAGCATTTT
TRBV5-8,-,TRBJ2-7,-,CASSLEWGGKDHEQYF,TGTGCCAGCAGCTTGGAATGGGGCGGGAAAGACCACGAGCAGTACTTC
TRBV4-1,-,TRBJ2-3,-,CASSQGQRRRGGHPTDTQYF,TGCGCCAGCAGCCAAGGCCAACGTAGACGAGGGGGACACCCCACAGATACGCAGTATTTT
TRBV11-3,-,TRBJ2-3,-,CASSLGTFTTDTQYF,TGTGCCAGCAGCTTAGGGACTTTCACCACAGATACGCAGTATTTT
TRBV5-4,TRBD1,TRBJ2-7,once,CASSSPRDSAYEQYF,TGTGCCAGCAGCTCCCCCCGGGACAGTGCCTACGAGCAGTACTTC
TRBV5-1,-,TRBJ2-1,-,CASSPGHVGSYNEQFF,TGCGCCAGCAGTCCGGGGCACGTAGGGTCCTACAATGAGCAGTTCTTC
TRBV30,TRBD1,TRBJ2-2,-,CAWSRQGGELFF,TGTGCCTGGTCCCGACAGGGTGGGGAGCTGTTTTTT
TRBV5-1,-,TRBJ1-5,-,CASSTTGNNQPQHF,TGCGCCAGCAGCACAACCGGGAACAATCAGCCCCAGCATTTT
TRBV2,TRBD1,TRBJ2-7,once,CASRFSGTAYEQYF,TGTGCCAGCAGGTTTTCCGGGACAGCATACGAGCAGTACTTC
TRBV6-1,-,TRBJ2-5,-,CASSLIRETQYF,TGTGCCAGCAGTCTGATCCGGGAGACCCAGTACTTC
TRBV19,-,TRBJ2-3,-,CASSPQSALLDTQYF,TGTGCCAGTAGTCCGCAATCAGCTTTGTTAGATACGCAGTATTTT
TRBV14,TRBD1,TRBJ2-7,-,CASSLRPGGLNEQYF,TGTGCCAGCAGCCTGAGGCCAGGGGGCCTAAACGAGCAGTACTTC
TRBV7-8,-,TRBJ1-3,-,CASSPLDSIGNTIYF,TGTGCCAGCAGCCCGTTGGACAGTATAGGAAACACCATATATTTT
TRBV11-3,TRBD1,TRBJ1-1,once,CASSLSQGHTEAFF,TGTGCCAGCAGCTTATCACAGGGGCACACTGAAGCTTTCTTT
TRBV5-1,TRBD1,TRBJ1-3,-,CASSSGQPNSGNTIYF,TGCGCCAGCAGCTCGGGACAGCCGAACTCTGGAAACACCATATATTTT
TRBV29-1,-,TRBJ1-2,-,CSVAVGEVGYTF,TGCAGCGTTGCGGTAGGGGAGGTTGGCTACACCTTC
TRBV10-1,TRBD1,TRBJ2-5,-,CASSDNRGETQYF,TGCGCCAGCAGTGACAACAGGGGAGAGACCCAGTACTTC
TRBV30,-,TRBJ1-3,few,CAWSDAGSTIYF,TGTGCCTGGAGTGACGCAGGGAGCACCATATATTTT
TRBV9,TRBD1,TRBJ2-4,-,CASSEGQDNIQYF,TGTGCCAGCAGCGAAGGACAGGATAACATTCAGTACTTC
TRBV11-3,-,TRBJ2-3,-,CASSPSGAGLGTDTQYF,TGTGCCAGCAGCCCAAGTGGAGCGGGTTTGGGCACAGATACGCAGTATTTT
TRBV9,-,TRBJ1-6,-,CASSVGDNSPLHF,TGTGCCAGCAGCGTAGGGGACAATTCACCCCTCCACTTT
TRBV30,-,TRBJ1-1,-,CAWSEIQGSTEAFF,TGTGCCTGGAGTGAGATACAGGGTAGCACTGAAGCTTTCTTT
TRBV6-4,TRBD1,TRBJ2-2,-,CASGTGHGELFF,TGTGCCAGTGGGACAGGGCACGGGGAGCTGTTTTTT
TRBV19,-,TRBJ2-2,-,CASSMRRSYTGELFF,TGTGCCAGTAGTATGAGGAGGTCGTACACCGGGGAGCTGTTTTTT
TRBV1,-,TRBJ2-1,-,CTSSQGSRGGPRFNEQFF,TGCACCAGCAGCCAAGGGTCGCGGGGGGGCCCCCGGTTCAATGAGCAGTTCTTC
TRBV19,TRBD1,TRBJ1-1,-,CASSTNGQGNTEAFF,TGTGCCAGTAGCACCAACGGACAGGGAAACACTGAAGCTTTCTTT
TRBV30,TRBD2,TRBJ2-2,-,CARGFSGRGTGELFF,TGTGCCCGCGGTTTTAGCGGGAGAGGCACCGGGGAGCTGTTTTTT
TRBV18,-,TRBJ2-7,-,CASSPSEGPYEQYF,TGTGCCAGCTCACCTAGCGAGGGACCCTACGAGCAGTACTTC
TRBV9,-,TRBJ2-5,-,CASSVGALGGQETQYF,TGTGCCAGCAGCGTAGGGGCGTTGGGGGGACAAGAGACCCAGTACTTC
TRBV5-4,-,TRBJ1-1,-,CASSHTMTAEAFF,TGTGCCAGCAGCCACACAATGACAGCCGAAGCTTTCTTT
TRBV9,TRBD2,TRBJ2-3,-,CASSVGGGPDTQYF,TGTGCCAGCAGCGTTGGCGGGGGGCCAGATACGCAGTATTTT
TRBV30,-,TRBJ2-7,-,CAWSGSFREQYF,TGTGCCTGGAGTGGATCTTTTCGCGAGCAGTACTTC
TRBV11-2,-,TRBJ2-5,-,CASSPFRWETQYF,TGTGCCAGCAGCCCGTTTCGGTGGGAGACCCAGTACTTC
TRBV4-1,-,TRBJ1-5,few,CASSQRQERNQPQHF,TGCGCCAGCAGCCAACGACAGGAACGCAATCAGCCCCAGCATTTT
TRBV2,TRBD2,TRBJ2-7,-,CASRVEIAGASYEQYF,TGTGCCAGCCGGGTTGAGATAGCGGGAGCGTCCTACGAGCAGTACTTC
TRBV6-1,-,TRBJ2-1,-,CATPGGPSYNEQFF,TGTGCCACACCGGGCGGGCCAAGCTACAATGAGCAGTTCTTC
TRBV6-1,TRBD1,TRBJ2-7,-,CASRPRGQNYEQYF,TGTGCCAGCAGACCAAGGGGACAGAACTACGAGCAGTACTTC
TRBV7-9,-,TRBJ1-2,-,CASSLAGPRGYGYTF,TGTGCCAGCAGCTTAGCGGGACCCAGGGGCTATGGCTACACCTTC
TRBV19,TRBD2,TRBJ2-2,-,CASSTGGLAGEAGELFF,TGTGCCAGTAGTACAGGGGGACTAGCGGGAGAAGCCGGGGAGCTGTTTTTT
TRBV23-1,-,TRBJ1-6,-,CASTLSWALNSPLHF,TGCGCCAGCACCCTATCCTGGGCGCTTAATTCACCCCTCCACTTT
TRBV7-8,TRBD1,TRBJ1-1,-,CASSRTGPNTEAFF,TGTGCCAGCAGCCGGACAGGGCCCAACACTGAAGCTTTCTTT
TRBV18,TRBD2,TRBJ2-3,-,CASSGLAGADTQYF,TGTGCCAGCTCAGGGCTAGCGGGTGCGGATACGCAGTATTTT
TRBV2,TRBD1,TRBJ2-7,-,CASSTAGTGLYEQYF,TGTGCCAGCAGCACCGCCGGGACAGGTTTATACGAGCAGTACTTC
TRBV5-1,-,TRBJ2-5,-,CASSPPRGWAETQYF,TGCGCCAGCAGCCCCCCCAGGGGCTGGGCTGAGACCCAGTACTTC